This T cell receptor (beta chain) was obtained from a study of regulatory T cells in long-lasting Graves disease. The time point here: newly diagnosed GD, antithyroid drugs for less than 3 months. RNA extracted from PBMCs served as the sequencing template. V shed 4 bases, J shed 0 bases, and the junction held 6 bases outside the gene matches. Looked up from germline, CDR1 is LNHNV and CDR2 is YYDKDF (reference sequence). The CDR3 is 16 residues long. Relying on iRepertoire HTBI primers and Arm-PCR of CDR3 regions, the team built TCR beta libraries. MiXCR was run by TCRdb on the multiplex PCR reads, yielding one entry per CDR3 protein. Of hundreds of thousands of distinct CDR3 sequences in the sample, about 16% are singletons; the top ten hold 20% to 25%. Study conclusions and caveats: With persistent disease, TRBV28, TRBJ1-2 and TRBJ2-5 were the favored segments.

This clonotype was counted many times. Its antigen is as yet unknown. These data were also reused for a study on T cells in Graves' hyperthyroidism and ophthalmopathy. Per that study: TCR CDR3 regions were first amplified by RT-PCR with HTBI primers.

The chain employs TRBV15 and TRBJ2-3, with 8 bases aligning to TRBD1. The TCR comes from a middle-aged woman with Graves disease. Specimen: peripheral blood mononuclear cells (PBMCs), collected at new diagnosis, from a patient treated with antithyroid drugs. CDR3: CATSTRQGSSTDTQYF. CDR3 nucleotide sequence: TGTGCCACCAGCACTCGACAGGGGTCTAGCACAGATACGCAGTATTTT.